The 16 T cell receptor beta chains given below trace back to one sample, sequenced in a study of blood T cell repertoires in COVID-19 (TCRdb year 2020). The library was produced with the immunoSEQ multiplex PCR assay. The clones in this table, taken by TCRdb from immuneACCESS, are in-frame only. Not every clone is retained; where verified, under half of the shortfall comes from an unresolved V gene, and the cause of the rest is unknown. The table for this sample lists about 40,000 clones; roughly 92% of them were counted only once. 9.2% of the sample belongs to the ten largest clones. The material sequenced was peripheral blood. The origin of the receptors is a man aged 45-65 years with active COVID-19.

The V and J genes are TRBV3-1 (or the pseudogene TRBV3-2) and TRBJ2-4; D remains unclear. The CDR3 has 13 amino acids. CDR1 and CDR2 (germline): LGHDT, YNNKEL (reference sequence). Trimming took off 1 base at V and 1 base at J, with 2 bases between the two ends. This chain's CDR3 is CASSQAAKNIQYF. The CDR3 nucleotides read TGTGCCAGCAGCCAAGCGGCCAAAAACATTCAGTACTTC.

The V gene is TRBV6-5, the J gene TRBJ1-1; a weak D match, TRBD1 (6 bases). Trimming cost V 0 bases and J 4 bases, with 15 bases left between them. Germline V lookup: CDR1 MNHEY, CDR2 SVGAGI. The CDR3 length is 16 residues. CDR3 bases: TGTGCCAGCAGTTACTCCTCAGGCGTCAGGGGCACTGAAGCTTTCTTT. This sequence encodes CASSYSSGVRGTEAFF.

The chain is built from TRBV4-2 and TRBJ2-2; weak D call: TRBD1 (5 bases). The V end lost 2 bases, the J end lost 6 bases, and 16 bases lay between the germline ends. The CDR3 runs to 16 residues. Germline-derived CDR1 and CDR2 are LGHNA and YNFKEQ. CDR3 residues: CASSQRGSGSAGELFF. The CDR3 nucleotides are TGTGCCAGCAGCCAAAGGGGCTCAGGATCGGCCGGGGAGCTGTTTTTT.

Notes on this clone: At one end the junction does not follow the germline gene, possibly because of a read error. V gene TRBV12-5 combines with J gene TRBJ2-7; possible D gene TRBD1, 5 bases. Germline V gene lookup returns CDR1 LGHNT and CDR2 FRNRAP. CDR3 length: 13 amino acids. DNA for the CDR3: TGTGCTAGTGGTTTCGACAGCCTTTACGGGCAGTACTTC. Residues: CASGFDSLYGQYF.

The chain couples TRBV5-1 to TRBJ1-3; the D gene is possibly TRBD1 (5 bases). Germline CDR1 reads SGHRS; CDR2 reads YFSETQ. The CDR3 has 14 amino acids. Deletions cut 0 bases from V and 8 bases from J, with 12 bases between. The CDR3 DNA is TGCGCCAGCAGCTTGGAGGGGAAAGGACACACCATATATTTT. It translates to CASSLEGKGHTIYF.

The table lists this clone with a count of one. This chain joins TRBV3-1 (or the pseudogene TRBV3-2) and TRBJ2-1; 9 nucleotides agree with TRBD2. Germline CDR1 and CDR2: LGHDT and YNNKEL (reference sequence). The CDR3 extends over 15 amino acids. The junction had 9 bases not matched to a gene; V was cut back by 4 bases and J by 8 bases. The CDR3 here is CASSLSGSGVHEQFF. The DNA for the CDR3 is TGTGCCAGCAGCCTTAGCGGGAGTGGAGTCCATGAGCAGTTCTTC.

This clone has only a few counts. The rearrangement joins TRBV19 to TRBJ2-1; D is possibly TRBD2 (6 bases). V was pared by 1 base and J by 6 bases, with 10 bases between. CDR3 length: 14 amino acids. Germline V gene data show CDR1 as LNHDA and CDR2 as SQIVND (reference sequence). CDR3 amino acids: CASSIATSSNEQFF. The CDR3 coding sequence is TGTGCCAGTAGTATAGCAACTAGCAGCAATGAGCAGTTCTTC. Using reference TRBV19 and TRBJ2-1 for the parts outside the CDR3, the full variable domain is DGGITQSPKYLFRKEGQNVTLSCEQNLNHDAMYWYRQDPGQGLRLIYYSQIVNDFQKGDIAEGYSVSREKKESFPLTVTSAQKNPTAFYLCASSIATSSNEQFFGPGTRLTVL.

The genes are TRBV18 and TRBJ1-3; D unclear. With 0 bases removed from V and 3 bases from J, the gap between germline ends came to 15 bases. The CDR3 sequence is 17 residues long. CDR1 is KGHSH, CDR2 LQKENI, per germline. The CDR3 region has the DNA TGTGCCAGCTCACCACCCGGAGGTCCTCAGAGTGGAAACACCATATATTTT. This translates into CASSPPGGPQSGNTIYF.

J is TRBJ2-2 and V is TRBV7-3; a weak D match, TRBD2 (5 bases). The CDR3 totals 15 residues. From germline, CDR1 is SGHTA and CDR2 FQGTGA. V was pared by 5 bases and J by 5 bases, with 15 bases between. The CDR3 region has the DNA TGTGCCAGCAGCCTAAGCGGTTTTCGTACCGGGGAGCTGTTTTTT. Amino acid sequence: CASSLSGFRTGELFF.

This chain joins TRBV7-3 and TRBJ2-1, with 7 bases lining up with TRBD1. The CDR3 is 16 residues long. Trimming cost V 6 bases and J 6 bases; bases outside gene matches: 14. Germline V CDR1 and CDR2: SGHTA, FQGTGA. The CDR3 coding sequence is TGTGCCAGCAGTCGGGGTCTAACAGGGGTTTCCAATGAGCAGTTCTTC. This sequence encodes CASSRGLTGVSNEQFF.

V and J are TRBV10-2 and TRBJ2-7; tentative D call: TRBD2 (7 bases). The CDR3 runs to 13 residues. Trimming stripped 9 bases from V and 9 bases from J, with 21 bases between. Germline CDR1 reads WSHSY; CDR2 reads SAAADI. Here the CDR3 reads CASSGDLGRGQYF. The CDR3 bases are TGCGCCAGTTCAGGGGACCTTGGGAGGGGGCAGTACTTC.

This sequence joins TRBV7-9 and TRBJ2-1; the match to TRBD2 covers 10 bases. The CDR3 covers 15 residues. The germline gives CDR1 SEHNR, CDR2 FQNEAQ (reference sequence). Germline trimming cut 2 bases from V and 10 bases from J; bases unmatched to any gene: 8. The CDR3 spells CASSLPAGGLEEQFF. DNA for the CDR3: TGTGCCAGCAGCTTACCAGCGGGAGGGCTAGAGGAGCAGTTCTTC.

The chain joins TRBV9 to TRBJ1-6; maybe TRBD1 (6 bases). This CDR3 contains 13 residues. Between the trimmed V and J ends, which lost 3 bases and 10 bases, there was a span of 11 bases. Germline CDR1 is SGDLS and CDR2 is YYNGEE. CDR3 nucleotide sequence: TGTGCCAGCAGCGCAGGGGTTGGGTCACCCCTCCACTTT. Residues: CASSAGVGSPLHF.

V is TRBV28 and J is TRBJ1-2; D is uncertain. The CDR3 is made up of 14 amino acids. Germline CDR1 reads MDHEN; CDR2 reads SYDVKM. Trimming left V 1 base short and J 6 bases short, with 12 bases between. CDR3 loop: CASSLSAGLNGYTF. The CDR3 nucleotides read TGTGCCAGCAGTTTATCGGCAGGATTAAATGGCTACACCTTC.

This clone was seen a single time. The genes are TRBV5-1 and TRBJ2-1; unclear D gene. Germline lookup yields CDR1 SGHRS and CDR2 YFSETQ. The V end was cut by 0 bases, the J end by 4 bases, with 14 bases between. This CDR3 spans 16 amino acids. CDR3 sequence: CASSLANQVPYNEQFF. The DNA for the CDR3 is TGCGCCAGCAGCTTGGCCAACCAGGTGCCGTACAATGAGCAGTTCTTC. Based on the CDR3 plus reference TRBV5-1 and TRBJ2-1, the full variable domain is KAGVTQTPRYLIKTRGQQVTLSCSPISGHRSVSWYQQTPGQGLQFLFEYFSETQRNKGNFPGRFSGRQFSNSRSEMNVSTLELGDSALYLCASSLANQVPYNEQFFGPGTRLTVL.

The DNA of the CDR3 is TGTGCCAGCAGCTTACGACAGGGCACCGGGGAGCTGTTTTTT. Amino acid sequence: CASSLRQGTGELFF. The V and J genes are TRBV11-2 and TRBJ2-2; the match to TRBD1 covers 7 bases. CDR1 SGHAT and CDR2 FQNNGV come from the germline V gene. This CDR3 region has 14 residues. Trimming at V came to 2 bases and at J to 4 bases, leaving 1 base not matched to a gene.